This T cell receptor (beta chain) comes out of a study of blood T cells in healthy people across ages. The authors ran a second PCR of roughly 6 to 12 cycles using a sample-barcoded 5' primer and a J-beta primer mix. Each sample provided no less than 2.5 million CDR3-containing paired-end reads. Using its own MiXCR run on the 5' RACE reads, TCRdb lists one record per CDR3 protein. The repertoire includes 850,000 to 1,300,000 distinct CDR3 sequences, roughly 45% of them detected once, and approximately 17% sits in the top ten. The germline V and J ends were trimmed by 8 bases and 4 bases, with 11 bases remaining between them. Germline-derived CDR1 and CDR2 are SNHLY and FYNNEI. The length of the CDR3 is 12 residues.

What was sequenced was blood. This sequence was found in a woman aged 55-70 years in good health. The chain carries TRBV2 and TRBJ1-1, with D possibly being TRBD1 (5 bases). The CDR3: CASARGPTEAFF. The CDR3 nucleotides read TGTGCCAGCGCGCGGGGCCCCACTGAAGCTTTCTTT.